Listed here are 26 T cell receptor beta chains from one sample, sequenced in a study of T cells in Graves' hyperthyroidism and ophthalmopathy. It was RNA transcripts that yielded the amplified TCR beta CDR3 regions. The HTBI primer set drove a first-round RT-PCR of the TCR CDR3. TCRdb re-called the multiplex PCR reads with MiXCR, one entry per CDR3 protein. In the table there are under 250,000 distinct CDR3 sequences, approximately 24% of which are singletons. The source material was blood. Source of these receptors: a woman aged 40-49 years with Graves' ophthalmopathy.

This clonotype was detected a few times. This chain links TRBV28 with TRBJ1-5; 7 bases are shared with TRBD1. V shed 6 bases and J 7 bases; nucleotides not matched to a gene: 9. CDR3 length: 14 amino acids. Per germline, CDR1 MDHEN and CDR2 SYDVKM. The DNA for the CDR3 is TGTGCCAGCAGACAAACAGGGGAGGGACAGCCCCAGCATTTT. Encoded protein: CASRQTGEGQPQHF. The full variable domain, completed using reference TRBV28 and TRBJ1-5, is DVKVTQSSRYLVKRTGEKVFLECVQDMDHENMFWYRQDPGLGLRLIYFSYDVKMKEKGDIPEGYSVSREKKERFSLILESASTNQTSMYLCASRQTGEGQPQHFGDGTRLSIL.

The sample holds many counts of this clonotype. A read error may produce the germline difference seen at one junction end. The gene calls are TRBV18 and TRBJ2-5, with D maybe TRBD2 (5 bases). The CDR3 spans 15 residues. Germline V lookup: CDR1 KGHSH, CDR2 LQKENI. This CDR3 reads CTSSPIGNVQETQYF. The DNA of the CDR3 is TGTACCAGCTCACCAATCGGGAATGTCCAAGAGACCCAGTACTTC.

Ten or more counts support this clonotype. The rearrangement joins TRBV11-1 to TRBJ1-1; D is uncertain. Trimming took off 2 bases at V and 5 bases at J, with 12 bases between the two ends. Germline-derived CDR1 and CDR2 are SGHAT and FQDESV (reference sequence). CDR3 length: 14 amino acids. The DNA of the CDR3 is TGTGCCAGCAGCTTATTAGAGTCCCGGACTGAAGCTTTCTTT. Its protein product is CASSLLESRTEAFF.

The sample holds many counts of this clonotype. The rearrangement links TRBV24-1 to TRBJ2-3; D assignment may be TRBD1 or TRBD2 (5 bases each). Germline loops: CDR1 KGHDR, CDR2 SFDVKD. The CDR3 spans 13 residues. The ends were cut back, 10 bases at V and 6 bases at J, with 16 bases in the middle. CDR3 sequence reads: CATWDPPGDTQYF. Here the CDR3 DNA reads TGTGCCACGTGGGACCCTCCCGGGGATACGCAGTATTTT.

This clonotype came up many times. CDR3 region: CASRTRRPPYEQYF. DNA of the CDR3: TGTGCCAGCAGGACCCGGAGGCCCCCCTACGAGCAGTACTTC. The chain combines TRBV6-5 with TRBJ2-7; perhaps TRBD2 as D (5 bases). Trimming removed 6 bases from V and 2 bases from J, with 14 bases in between. From germline, CDR1 is MNHEY and CDR2 SVGAGI. The CDR3 has 14 amino acids.

The gene calls are TRBV7-3 and TRBJ2-7; weak D call: TRBD1 (6 bases). Per the germline V gene, CDR1 is SGHTA and CDR2 is FQGTGA. CDR3 length: 15 residues. The V gene lost 0 bases and the J gene lost 6 bases, with 15 bases spanning the gap. This chain's CDR3 is CASSLTFRGFGEQYF. DNA for the CDR3: TGTGCCAGCAGCTTAACGTTCAGGGGTTTTGGCGAGCAGTACTTC.

There are many counts of this clonotype. V is TRBV6-2 or TRBV6-3 and J is TRBJ2-7; 14 bases fit TRBD2. Germline V lookup: CDR1 MNHEY, CDR2 SVGEGT. The CDR3 length is 15 residues. Trimming cost V 8 bases and J 5 bases; bases outside gene matches: 8. The CDR3 reads CASHGTSGREHEQYF. The CDR3 nucleotides read TGTGCCAGCCACGGGACTAGCGGGAGAGAGCACGAGCAGTACTTC.

The chain links TRBV6-4 to TRBJ1-5, with D tentatively TRBD1 (5 bases). This CDR3 has 16 amino acids. Germline V gene sequence: CDR1 MRHNA, CDR2 SNTAGT. V lost 5 bases and J lost 4, with 18 bases in between. The CDR3 DNA reads as TGTGCCAGCAGTTTGAGCGTATGGGACCTGAATCAGCCCCAGCATTTT. Its protein is CASSLSVWDLNQPQHF.

This chain uses TRBV25-1 with TRBJ2-7, with 8 bases identical to TRBD2. The CDR3 is 13 amino acids. V gave up 3 bases and J gave up 11 bases; unmatched junction bases: 9. Looked up from germline, CDR1 is MGHDK and CDR2 is SYGVNS. The CDR3 nucleotides read TGTGCCAGCAGTGACCCCCGGGGGGGTTGGAAGTACTTC. This codes for CASSDPRGGWKYF.

This clonotype has a count of ten or more. V is TRBV28 and J is TRBJ2-7, with a possible D match to TRBD1 (5 bases). There are 15 residues in the CDR3. The germline gives CDR1 MDHEN, CDR2 SYDVKM. V was pared by 4 bases and J by 3 bases, with 16 bases between. The CDR3 bases are TGTGCCAGCAGTTCCGGTCTCCAGGGCATCTACGAGCAGTACTTC. Protein sequence: CASSSGLQGIYEQYF.

This clonotype was detected many times. The CDR3 bases are TGCGCCAGCAGCCAAGATCTCTGGGACGGGTACGAGCAGTACTTC. This sequence encodes CASSQDLWDGYEQYF. The chain joins TRBV4-1 to TRBJ2-7; D possibly matches TRBD1 or TRBD2 (5 bases each). CDR1 MGHRA and CDR2 YSYEKL come from the germline V gene. This CDR3 is built from 15 residues. Deletions cut 0 bases from V and 4 bases from J, with 13 bases between.

In this sample, this clonotype turned up many times. The chain uses TRBV6-1 and TRBJ2-7; a possible D gene is TRBD1 (6 bases). CDR3 size: 16 residues. V was shortened by 3 bases and J by 6 bases, with 21 bases between the two germline ends. CDR1 MNHNS and CDR2 SASEGT come from the germline V gene. The CDR3 nucleotides read TGTGCCAGCAGTGAGACCTTCCTGAATTCAGGGGCCGAGCAGTACTTC. Encoded protein: CASSETFLNSGAEQYF.

This clonotype has a count of ten or more. The chain has TRBV28 and TRBJ1-3; D might be TRBD1 (5 bases). This CDR3 is built from 16 residues. Trimming took 3 bases from V and 4 from J, leaving 16 bases between them. CDR1 is MDHEN, CDR2 SYDVKM, per germline. The CDR3 region is CASSFTVGTEGNTIYF. DNA for the CDR3: TGTGCCAGCAGTTTCACAGTCGGGACGGAAGGAAACACCATATATTTT.

At least ten counts were recorded for this clonotype. The chain recombines TRBV12-3 or TRBV12-4 with TRBJ1-6; 7 bases are shared with TRBD1. This CDR3 spans 14 amino acids. V shed 6 bases, J shed 7 bases, and the junction held 6 bases outside the gene matches. CDR3 in DNA: TGTGCCAGCAGCTACCAGGGGGTAAATTCACCCCTCCACTTT. It specifies CASSYQGVNSPLHF.

This clonotype has at least ten counts. The chain employs TRBV20-1 and TRBJ2-5; 9 nucleotides align to TRBD1. Trimming took 3 bases from V and 5 from J; bases not matched to a gene: 7. Germline V gene data show CDR1 as DFQATT and CDR2 as SNEGSKA (reference sequence). The CDR3 sequence is 14 residues long. The CDR3 DNA reads as TGCAGTGCTAGCGGTCTAGGGACAGGGGAGACCCAGTACTTC. Translating gives CSASGLGTGETQYF.

The rearrangement links TRBV30 to TRBJ1-5; D gene uncertain. Trimming took off 2 bases at V and 4 bases at J, with 6 bases between the two ends. CDR1 GTSNPN and CDR2 SVGIG come from the germline V gene (reference sequence). The CDR3 is 12 amino acids. The chain's CDR3 is CAWSTGNQPQHF. The CDR3 DNA sequence: TGTGCCTGGAGTACTGGTAATCAGCCCCAGCATTTT.

This chain links TRBV6-2 or TRBV6-3 with TRBJ1-5, with a tentative D call TRBD1 (5 bases). The V gene lost 8 bases and the J gene lost 4 bases, with 15 bases spanning the gap. The CDR3 length is 14 residues. Germline CDR1 reads MNHEY; CDR2 reads SVGEGT. For the CDR3, the DNA is TGTGCCAGCCGCGTCCCAGGGAGAAATCAGCCCCAGCATTTT. Protein: CASRVPGRNQPQHF.

The genes are TRBV2 and TRBJ1-2; no clear D. V lost 3 bases and J lost 6, with 11 bases in between. The CDR3 has 13 amino acids. Per the germline V gene, CDR1 is SNHLY and CDR2 is FYNNEI. The CDR3 sequence is CASSDSGSDGYTF. The CDR3 DNA follows: TGTGCCAGCAGTGATTCGGGGTCGGATGGCTACACCTTC.

This clonotype appeared a single time. Written as DNA, the CDR3 is TGTGCCAGCAGCCCCGACTGGGTCAGCTTCTACGAGCAGTACTTC. It is translated as CASSPDWVSFYEQYF. The chain recombines TRBV7-8 with TRBJ2-7; D uncertain. Germline V gene sequence: CDR1 SGHVS, CDR2 FQNEAQ. The germline V and J ends were trimmed by 5 bases and 3 bases, with 17 bases remaining between them. CDR3 length equals 15 residues.

This clonotype was seen repeatedly, ten times or more. The V gene is TRBV29-1, the J gene TRBJ2-5; TRBD2 matches at 8 bases. The V gene end was trimmed by 0 bases and the J gene end by 5 bases; junction bases not matched to a gene: 11. Germline V CDR1 and CDR2: SQVTM, ANQGSEA. CDR3 size: 16 residues. CDR3 amino acids: CSVEDQGREGLETQYF. The CDR3 DNA is TGCAGCGTTGAAGATCAAGGACGGGAGGGGCTGGAGACCCAGTACTTC.

This clonotype has a count of ten or more. This chain uses TRBV27 with TRBJ1-1; no clear D gene. V was shortened by 7 bases and J by 5 bases, with 14 bases between the two germline ends. CDR1 and CDR2 from the germline V gene are MNHEY and SMNVEV (reference sequence). This CDR3 is built from 13 residues. This CDR3 is CASNRGMGTEAFF. The CDR3 nucleotides are TGTGCCAGCAATAGAGGAATGGGAACTGAAGCTTTCTTT.

This clonotype came up once. V and J are TRBV30 and TRBJ1-1; a weak D match, TRBD1 (6 bases). V shed 4 bases and J shed 11 bases, with 11 bases lying between them. Germline-derived CDR1 and CDR2 are GTSNPN and SVGIG (reference sequence). The CDR3 contains 10 residues. The CDR3 nucleotides read TGTGCCTGGAACACAGGGCGTGCTTTCTTT. This gives the protein CAWNTGRAFF.

The gene calls are TRBV12-3 or TRBV12-4 and TRBJ1-1; 8 nucleotides match TRBD1. V dropped 1 base and J dropped 13; count of bases not matched to a gene: 11. The CDR3 has 14 residues. In nucleotides, the CDR3 is TGTGCCAGCAGTTTAGTGCAGGGGGCGGGGAAGCTTTTCTTT. It is translated as CASSLVQGAGKLFF.

The chain links TRBV19 to TRBJ2-7; 11 bases are shared with TRBD2. Germline V gene sequence: CDR1 LNHDA, CDR2 SQIVND (reference sequence). After removal of 4 bases from V and 3 bases from J, the junction contained 5 bases not matched to a gene. CDR3 length: 15 residues. The CDR3: CASSSSGRGSYEQYF. The CDR3, as DNA: TGTGCCAGTAGTAGTAGCGGGAGGGGAAGCTACGAGCAGTACTTC. The full variable domain, its missing parts supplied by reference TRBV19 and TRBJ2-7, is DGGITQSPKYLFRKEGQNVTLSCEQNLNHDAMYWYRQDPGQGLRLIYYSQIVNDFQKGDIAEGYSVSREKKESFPLTVTSAQKNPTAFYLCASSSSGRGSYEQYFGPGTRLTVT.

This clonotype showed up many times. This chain links TRBV2 with TRBJ1-5; the D gene is possibly TRBD1 (5 bases). Per germline, CDR1 SNHLY and CDR2 FYNNEI. The CDR3 has 15 residues. V was trimmed by 3 bases and J by 3 bases, leaving 12 bases between them. The DNA of the CDR3 is TGTGCCAGCAGTGATTTCTTGGGGGACAATCAGCCCCAGCATTTT. Protein sequence: CASSDFLGDNQPQHF.

The sample holds many counts of this clonotype. V gene TRBV7-3 combines with J gene TRBJ2-2, with TRBD2 matching 14 bases. V dropped 0 bases and J dropped 6; count of bases not matched to a gene: 3. Germline lookup yields CDR1 SGHTA and CDR2 FQGTGA. The CDR3 is 17 residues long. The DNA of the CDR3 is TGTGCCAGCAGCTTAACGTCGACTAGCGGGGGGGCCGGGGAGCTGTTTTTT. Its protein is CASSLTSTSGGAGELFF. Together with reference TRBV7-3 and TRBJ2-2, the CDR3 gives the full variable domain: GAGVSQTPSNKVTEKGKYVELRCDPISGHTALYWYRQSLGQGPEFLIYFQGTGAADDSGLPNDRFFAVRPEGSVSTLKIQRTERGDSAVYLCASSLTSTSGGAGELFFGEGSRLTVL.